The source of this T cell receptor (beta chain) is a study of blood T cell repertoires in COVID-19. Produced via immunoSEQ multiplex PCR; TCRdb's table is partial and in-frame only. The sample contains roughly 220,000 clones, around 88% of which appear only once. The V gene's germline CDR1 is MDHEN and CDR2 SYDVKM. This CDR3 region has 13 residues. Trimming pared 9 bases from V and 3 bases from J, leaving 15 bases between. This TCR came from a woman aged 45-65 years with acute COVID-19. Material: PBMCs or T cells enriched from blood (not recorded which). This chain links TRBV28 with TRBJ2-7, with D maybe TRBD1 (6 bases). Here the CDR3 DNA reads TGTGCCAGTGGGGGCCTCCCATTCTACGAGCAGTACTTC. It specifies CASGGLPFYEQYF.